This T cell receptor (beta chain) was identified in a study of cytomegalovirus exposure and HLA in healthy donors. Profiling relied on immunoSEQ multiplex PCR, and the TCRdb table lists in-frame clones only, not all of them. The repertoire holds about 160,000 clones, with less than 90% as singletons. Regarding the study as a whole: Most TCR sequences were uncommon, yet certain public TCRs appeared in many donors.

For this clone: Its antigen is as yet unknown.

Separation from the approximately 690-subject first cohort characterized the approximately 120-subject validation cohort, to which the donors belonged. The sequence came from a young woman in good health and CMV-seronegative. The sequenced sample was PBMCs.

CDR3 DNA: TGCGCCAGCAGCCAAGATTTAGAGAGGGGGACAGGGACGGCTTTCTTT. It codes for CASSQDLERGTGTAFF. The chain is built from TRBV4-3 and TRBJ1-1; 9 bases agree with TRBD1. V was clipped by 0 bases and J by 11 bases; unmatched bases: 13. The CDR3 length is 16 residues. Germline V gives CDR1 LGHNA, CDR2 YSLEER.